The subject of this entry is one T cell receptor beta chain. Its antigen is unknown. Russia was home to the donors, healthy Caucasian individuals aged roughly 6 to 90. The entry originates in a study of blood T cells in healthy people across ages. Study-wide findings and caveats: More naive CD4+ cells and higher diversity were found in long-lived than in aged donors. TCR beta diversity, measured per million T cells, fell in a roughly linear way with age.

The CDR3 extends over 14 amino acids. Germline CDR1 and CDR2: MNHEY and SVGEGT. V was clipped by 5 bases and J by 3 bases; unmatched bases: 7. Then a second PCR, running about 6 to 12 cycles, was carried out with a sample-barcoded 5' primer and a J-beta primer mix. MiXCR, applied by TCRdb to the 5' RACE reads, yields one record per CDR3 protein. This table holds about 1.4 million distinct CDR3 sequences, almost 60% found once. The sequence came from a man between 18 and 35 years old in good health. The V gene is TRBV6-2 or TRBV6-3, the J gene TRBJ2-7; 7 bases align to TRBD1. The sequencing sample was made of blood. CDR3 nucleotides: TGTGCCAGCAGTGACCCCGGGACAGACTACGAGCAGTACTTC. The encoded protein is CASSDPGTDYEQYF.